The rows below give T cell receptor beta chains drawn from one sample of a study of T cells after yellow fever vaccination. Each CDR3 protein gets one entry after TCRdb re-called the 5' RACE reads with MiXCR. The repertoire holds 150,000 to 200,000 distinct CDR3 sequences, with 6.2% as singletons. The source was CD4+ T cells sorted from PBMCs, collected on the day of the first yellow fever vaccination. The receptors shown here come from a man between 18 and 29 years old who received the YFV17D yellow fever vaccine. Both conserved end residues are part of each CDR3. The order of the fields is D gene, clone size, V gene, J gene, CDR3 DNA, CDR3 protein. D genes are given only for firm matches. A row's size may be missing; if present it is once, few, many or a size class.

NA	many	TRBV28	TRBJ1-1	TGTGCCAGCAGTAGCCTAAACGCGGACAGACGTCGGAACACTGAAGCTTTCTTT	CASSSLNADRRRNTEAFF
NA	NA	TRBV29-1	TRBJ1-4	TGCAGCGTTGAAGTGGCACGGGCAGCCATTAATGAAAAACTGTTTTTT	CSVEVARAAINEKLFF
NA	many	TRBV20-1	TRBJ2-5	TGCAGTGCTAGAGTCGCCGCCACCCAAGAGACCCAGTACTTC	CSARVAATQETQYF
TRBD1	many	TRBV15	TRBJ1-5	TGTGCCACCAGCAGAGTTATAGGGGGCTATAGCAATCAGCCCCAGCATTTT	CATSRVIGGYSNQPQHF
NA	few	TRBV7-2	TRBJ1-2	TGTGCCAGCAGCTTAAACAGATATGGCTACACCTTC	CASSLNRYGYTF
NA	few	TRBV7-2	TRBJ2-2	TGTGCCAGCAGCTCCCTTCTGGGGTCCCTCCGCGGGGAGCTGTTTTTT	CASSSLLGSLRGELFF
NA	few	TRBV18	TRBJ1-4	TGTGCCAGCTCACTAACAGCTCCGCAACTAAGTGAAAAACTGTTTTTT	CASSLTAPQLSEKLFF
NA	few	TRBV18	TRBJ2-7	TGTGCCAGCTCACAGGGGTTCGGCTACGAGCAGTACTTC	CASSQGFGYEQYF
NA	many	TRBV6-1	TRBJ1-5	TGTGCCAGCAGTAGGGTAGGGACCGGGGGCTTGCAGCCCCAGCATTTT	CASSRVGTGGLQPQHF
NA	few	TRBV10-3	TRBJ2-1	TGTGCCATCAGTGCGGGGGCCCGTTCCTACAATGAGCAGTTCTTC	CAISAGARSYNEQFF
TRBD1	many	TRBV20-1	TRBJ1-2	TGCAGTGCTTCCGGGACAGAACCCTATGGCTACACCTTC	CSASGTEPYGYTF
NA	few	TRBV7-2	TRBJ2-3	TGTGCCAGCAGCTTAGAACTCACCTCCGGGCAGTATTTT	CASSLELTSGQYF
TRBD1	few	TRBV5-1	TRBJ2-5	TGCGCCAGCAGCTTAAAACAGGGGGTAGAGACCCAGTACTTC	CASSLKQGVETQYF
NA	many	TRBV7-6	TRBJ1-4	TGTGCCAGCAGCTTAGCCCCCGTGTTGGAAGGGGTTAATGAAAAACTGTTTTTT	CASSLAPVLEGVNEKLFF
NA	many	TRBV4-3	TRBJ1-5	TGCGCCAGCAGCCAAGATCCGGCAGTCAATCAGCCCCAGCATTTT	CASSQDPAVNQPQHF
NA	few	TRBV6-5	TRBJ2-5	TGTGCCAGCAGAAGGACCGGGACACTACAAGAGACCCAGTACTTC	CASRRTGTLQETQYF
TRBD2	many	TRBV7-3	TRBJ2-5	TGTGCCAGCAGCAACGGGGGGGCCGGGCAGACCCAGTACTTC	CASSNGGAGQTQYF
TRBD1	NA	TRBV5-1	TRBJ1-4	TGCCCCAGCAGCGGACAGGGGGTAGCTAATGAAAAACTGTTTTTT	CPSSGQGVANEKLFF
NA	many	TRBV3-1	TRBJ2-5	TGTGCCAGCAGCCAAGTGGGACTCAAAGCGACCCAGTACTTC	CASSQVGLKATQYF
NA	few	TRBV12-3/TRBV12-4	TRBJ1-5	TGTGCCAGCAGTGAACAGACGAATCAGCCCCAGCATTTT	CASSEQTNQPQHF
NA	many	TRBV10-3	TRBJ1-2	TGTGCCATCAGTGGACTACGGGACGGATATGGCTACACCTTC	CAISGLRDGYGYTF
TRBD1	NA	TRBV2	TRBJ1-1	TGTACCTTCACCCCGAGGGGCAGGGGGCTTTCTGGGGACACTGAAGCTTTCTTT	CTFTPRGRGLSGDTEAFF
NA	NA	TRBV4-1	TRBJ2-3	TGCGCCAGCAGCCAACTTGGACTTTCCAAAGATACGCAGTATTTT	CASSQLGLSKDTQYF
NA	few	TRBV27	TRBJ1-6	TGTGCCAGCAGTTTAGAGGCGCCAGCTGGTAATTCACCCCTCCACTTT	CASSLEAPAGNSPLHF
NA	NA	TRBV7-9	TRBJ2-1	TGTGCCACCCACCTGGGGTCGGCCTACAATGAGCAGTTCTTC	CATHLGSAYNEQFF
NA	NA	TRBV7-9	TRBJ2-3	TGTGCCAGCAGCACCTTTACTGGACGAAACACAGATACGCAGTATTTT	CASSTFTGRNTDTQYF
NA	NA	TRBV5-1	TRBJ1-2	TGCGCCAGCAGCCCGGGGGGGGATGGCTACACCTTC	CASSPGGDGYTF
TRBD2	NA	TRBV5-4	TRBJ2-1	TGTGCCAGCAGCTTCTTTAGCGGGGGGGCCTCTGAGCAGTTCTTC	CASSFFSGGASEQFF
NA	many	TRBV5-6	TRBJ2-5	TGTGCCAGCAGCCCTTCGAGCCAAGAGACCCAGTACTTC	CASSPSSQETQYF
TRBD1	NA	TRBV5-1	TRBJ2-1	TGCGCCAGCAGCTTGGCACAGGGGTATAGCTCCTACAATGAGCAGTTCTTC	CASSLAQGYSSYNEQFF
TRBD2	many	TRBV20-1	TRBJ2-4	TGCAGTGCTAGGTTAGCGGGGTTTCGGCAGTACTTC	CSARLAGFRQYF
TRBD2	many	TRBV10-3	TRBJ2-1	TGTGCCATCAGTGAGTCCCCGGGACTAGCGGGGGAGGAGCAGTTCTTC	CAISESPGLAGEEQFF